This T cell receptor beta chain came from a study of blood T cells in healthy people across ages. Study results and caveats: As naive T cell percentage varied, TCR beta diversity correlated strongly with it.

A J-beta primer mix and a sample-barcoded 5' primer were used in a second PCR of about 7 to 12 cycles. Tags on each cDNA molecule came from a template-switch adaptor with 12 random nucleotides. TCRdb re-called the 5' RACE reads through MiXCR, storing one row per CDR3 protein. The table lists 1 million to 1.2 million distinct CDR3 sequences, roughly two fifths of them singletons, with about an eighth in the top ten. A word on this clonotype: The antigen remains unidentified.

The V end was cut by 4 bases, the J end by 5 bases, with 15 bases between. This CDR3 has 15 amino acids. The chain employs TRBV12-3 or TRBV12-4 and TRBJ2-1; D assignment may be TRBD1 or TRBD2 (5 bases each). Material for sequencing was blood. This TCR came from a man between 18 and 35 years old in good health. The CDR3 sequence is CASSSDGAVHNEQFF. CDR3 coding DNA: TGTGCCAGCAGTTCGGACGGGGCGGTCCACAATGAGCAGTTCTTC.